This is a list of T cell receptor beta chains from one sample in a study of monozygotic twins with inflammatory bowel disease. TCRdb re-called the 5' RACE reads and catalogs CDR3 proteins one per entry, DNA excluded. The sample holds roughly 170,000 distinct CDR3 sequences. The specimen sequenced was blood. The receptor set was obtained from a human donor with ulcerative colitis or Crohn's disease, or a healthy co-twin of an affected twin (not recorded which). CDR3s include the opening cysteine and the closing phenylalanine or tryptophan.

V gene,J gene,CDR3 protein
TRBV18,TRBJ1-4,CASSPKEKLFF
TRBV28,TRBJ2-3,CASSLASGSYTDTQYF
TRBV3-1,TRBJ2-1,CASSPSGLAGGSSYNEQFF
TRBV7-2,TRBJ2-1,CASRYGGLHNEQFF
TRBV29-1,TRBJ2-7,CSAQDSTYEQYF
TRBV12-3/TRBV12-4,TRBJ2-7,CASRATGTAYEQYF
TRBV5-1,TRBJ2-7,CASSTGSPDLYEQYF
TRBV29-1,TRBJ1-1,CSVVEGNTEAFF
TRBV4-3,TRBJ2-2,CASSQGTSGSFGGGELFF
TRBV20-1,TRBJ1-5,CSATNFPGQGNQLQHF
TRBV3-1,TRBJ1-2,CASRDAGLIYGYTF
TRBV19,TRBJ2-1,CASTIGGRHPRGEQFF
TRBV7-9,TRBJ2-4,CASSLASVGIQYF
TRBV7-2,TRBJ2-4,CASSHQTPAGIQYF
TRBV29-1,TRBJ2-1,CSGGGQIANEQFF
TRBV7-2,TRBJ2-1,CASSRLAGVVEQFF
TRBV2,TRBJ2-3,CASTVQDTQYF
TRBV7-2,TRBJ2-1,CASSLVGGAHNEQFF
TRBV29-1,TRBJ1-4,CSVVRGDRGQGEKLFF
TRBV12-3/TRBV12-4,TRBJ1-4,CASSLVRGPNEKLFF
TRBV20-1,TRBJ1-1,CSARRTGEEYTEAFF
TRBV5-1,TRBJ1-2,CASSLDRGTDYGYTF
TRBV3-1,TRBJ1-2,CASSRDRVEGYTF
TRBV6-1,TRBJ2-7,CASSAQREVQYF
TRBV20-1,TRBJ2-5,CSARDLGSGRAQYF
TRBV7-2,TRBJ2-5,CASSPNGRGETQYF
TRBV5-1,TRBJ2-5,CASSLLIDRFQETQYF
TRBV6-5,TRBJ2-2,CASSFRRGGNTGELFF
TRBV21-1,TRBJ1-5,CASGQGCNQPQHF
TRBV28,TRBJ1-2,CASTRSGGGYGYTF
TRBV10-3,TRBJ2-5,CAIRESPGGQETQYF
TRBV3-1,TRBJ2-1,CASSRPPGVRNEQFF
TRBV7-6,TRBJ1-1,CASSLAALGPEAFF
TRBV6-1,TRBJ1-2,CASSKLTGGVRGYTF
TRBV10-3,TRBJ2-2,CAISEYRGLNTGELFF
TRBV20-1,TRBJ1-1,CSARGAAHHLEAFF
TRBV6-5,TRBJ2-7,CASSYSMSYEQYF
TRBV20-1,TRBJ1-2,CSARATGGELYGYTF
TRBV5-1,TRBJ1-1,CASSQGPNTEAFF
TRBV11-2,TRBJ2-5,CASSLGETGVETQYF
TRBV10-3,TRBJ2-7,CAISEPEHAPGLAGIKNAEQYF
TRBV7-3,TRBJ2-3,CASSFSGSTDTQYF
TRBV5-1,TRBJ2-7,CASSLDGTTYYEQYF
TRBV28,TRBJ2-5,CASSLGPHSGRETQYF
TRBV7-2,TRBJ2-1,CASSPAGIWPNEQFF